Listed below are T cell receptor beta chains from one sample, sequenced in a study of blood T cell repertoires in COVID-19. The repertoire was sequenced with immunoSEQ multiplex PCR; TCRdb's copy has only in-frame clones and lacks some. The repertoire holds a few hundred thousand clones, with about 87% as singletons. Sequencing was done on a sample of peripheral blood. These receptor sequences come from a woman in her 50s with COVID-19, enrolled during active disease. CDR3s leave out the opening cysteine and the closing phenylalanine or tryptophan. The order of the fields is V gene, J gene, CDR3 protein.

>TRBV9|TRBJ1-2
ASSRNRVPDNYGYT
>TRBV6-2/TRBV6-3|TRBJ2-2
ASSAGILNGELF
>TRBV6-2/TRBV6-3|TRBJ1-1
ASSYQPTGGSFTEAF
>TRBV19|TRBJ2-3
ASSSSGTGGGPDTQY
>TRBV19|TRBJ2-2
ASFSPSGGATGELF
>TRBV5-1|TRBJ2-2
ASSLNPSTGGRDTGELF
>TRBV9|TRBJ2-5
ASSGRGTAKETQY
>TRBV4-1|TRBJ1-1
ASSQDQTVYKAF
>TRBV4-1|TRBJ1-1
ASSLGQGRTEAF
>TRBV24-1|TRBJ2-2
ATSDQRGLVGELF
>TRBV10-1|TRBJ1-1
ASSSIRDTEAF
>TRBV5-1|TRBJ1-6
ASSSRTGNSPLH
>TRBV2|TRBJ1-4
ASSEDLGLNEKLF
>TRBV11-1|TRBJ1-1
ASSGGLFTEAF
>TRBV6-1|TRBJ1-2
ASSDGGGYYGYT
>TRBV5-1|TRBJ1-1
ASSPTEGTEAF
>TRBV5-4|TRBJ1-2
ASSLDSYGYT
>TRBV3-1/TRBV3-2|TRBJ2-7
ASSRLGQAEGYEQY